Below are 4 T cell receptor beta chains sequenced from a single sample in a study of PD-1 blockade in classical Hodgkin lymphoma. Generated by immunoSEQ multiplex PCR, the TCRdb table keeps only in-frame clones and is missing some. The sample holds tens of thousands of clones, more than 60% seen once. Time point reported: cycle 4 day 1 (C4D1), after more than five weeks of nivolumab. With no exception, relapse followed autologous stem cell transplantation in all patients, and brentuximab vedotin exposure varied. Material: peripheral blood mononuclear cells (PBMCs), obtained before the fourth cycle of nivolumab. Receptors were obtained from a human donor with classical Hodgkin lymphoma.

This clone has more than one count but fewer than ten. The rearrangement uses TRBV5-6 and TRBJ1-2; D not resolved. Germline V lookup: CDR1 SGHDT, CDR2 YYEEEE. The CDR3 runs to 8 residues. The CDR3, as DNA: TGTGAAGCCCCGCCAGGCACCTTC. Its protein product is CEAPPGTF.

Relative to its sample, this clone is medium-sized (0.01 to 0.1%). V gene TRBV29-1 combines with J gene TRBJ1-4, with a tentative D call TRBD1 (5 bases). CDR1 and CDR2 (germline): SQVTM, ANQGSEA. Trimming took 3 bases from V and 3 from J, leaving 8 bases between them. The CDR3 totals 13 residues. The CDR3 DNA reads TGCAGCGTTGAGTCAGGGCCTAATGAAAAACTGTTTTTT. Encoded protein: CSVESGPNEKLFF.

The genes are TRBV5-4 and TRBJ2-3; 10 nucleotides line up with TRBD1. V shed 3 bases, J shed 3 bases, and the junction held 7 bases outside the gene matches. Germline V gene data show CDR1 as SGHNT and CDR2 as YYREEE (reference sequence). The CDR3 runs to 16 residues. In DNA, the CDR3 is TGTGCCAGCAGCTCGCCGGGACAGGGGATTACAGATACGCAGTATTTT. Its translation: CASSSPGQGITDTQYF. Full variable domain (missing parts from reference TRBV5-4 and TRBJ2-3): ETGVTQSPTHLIKTRGQQVTLRCSSQSGHNTVSWYQQALGQGPQFIFQYYREEENGRGNFPPRFSGLQFPNYSSELNVNALELDDSALYLCASSSPGQGITDTQYFGPGTRLTVL.

The V gene is TRBV7-8, the J gene TRBJ1-2, with 9 bases that match TRBD1. The CDR3 runs to 15 residues. Germline V CDR1 and CDR2: SGHVS, FQNEAQ. With V trimmed by 4 bases and J by 2 bases, 5 bases remained unmatched. In nucleotides, the CDR3 is TGTGCCAGCAGCTCCGACAGGGGGTGGAACTATGGCTACACCTTC. Its protein product is CASSSDRGWNYGYTF.